The rows below give T cell receptor beta chains drawn from one sample of a study of cytomegalovirus exposure and HLA in healthy donors. Only in-frame clones appear in the TCRdb table, and some are missing; sequencing was by immunoSEQ multiplex PCR. Of 100,000 to 120,000 clones listed, 65% to 90% are singletons. Sequenced sample: PBMCs. Receptors originate from a man aged 30 to 45 in good health and CMV-seropositive. Both conserved end residues are part of each CDR3. A D gene is named only where the DNA matches it firmly. Size tells how often a clone was seen (once, few, many) or the class of an expanded clone, and some rows leave it out.

TRBJ2-3 TRBD1 NA TRBV12-5 TGTGCTAGTGGTTTGGTACCACAGGGGGCAAGAGATACGCAGTATTTT CASGLVPQGARDTQYF
TRBJ2-1 NA NA TRBV19 TGTGCCAGTAGTCGTAACAATGAGCAGTTCTTC CASSRNNEQFF
TRBJ2-7 NA NA TRBV10-3 TGTGCCATCAGTGAGTCTTTAGCCCGCTACGAGCAGTACTTC CAISESLARYEQYF
TRBJ2-7 NA NA TRBV7-6 TGTGCCAGCAGCTTATCCAGCGGCCTCTACGAGCAGTACTTC CASSLSSGLYEQYF
TRBJ1-2 NA once TRBV9 TGTGCCAGCAGCGCTAAGGGGTTAGGCCACGGCTACACCTTC CASSAKGLGHGYTF
TRBJ1-2 TRBD1 NA TRBV18 TGTGCCAGCTCACCCCGGGACAGCTCAGGCTACACCTTC CASSPRDSSGYTF
TRBJ1-4 NA NA TRBV6-5 TGTGCCAGCGGGAGGAATGAAAAACTGTTTTTT CASGRNEKLFF
TRBJ1-2 NA NA TRBV9 TGTGCCAGCAGCGTAGGGCGGGCGGAAAACTATGGCTACACCTTC CASSVGRAENYGYTF
TRBJ2-5 NA NA TRBV29-1 TGCAGCGCTATACTCATTATCCAAGAGACCCAGTACTTC CSAILIIQETQYF
TRBJ2-1 NA NA TRBV30 TGTGCCTGGAGTACGGGGGGCTGGGACAATGAGCAGTTCTTC CAWSTGGWDNEQFF
TRBJ1-5 TRBD1 NA TRBV6-1 TGTGCCAGCAGTGAGTGGGACAGTCCCAATCAGCCCCAGCATTTT CASSEWDSPNQPQHF
TRBJ1-4 TRBD1 NA TRBV2 TGTGCCAGCAGCAGAGCCGGGACAGGGGAGACTAATGAAAAACTGTTTTTT CASSRAGTGETNEKLFF
TRBJ2-4 NA few TRBV6-1 TGTGCCAGCTCCAGGGATATAACCAAAAACATTCAGTACTTC CASSRDITKNIQYF
TRBJ2-2 NA NA TRBV7-6 TGTGCCAGCAGCAAAACGGGTCAGACGAACACCGGGGAGCTGCTTTTT CASSKTGQTNTGELLF
TRBJ2-3 TRBD1 few TRBV6-6 TGTGCCATCAGTGATGTGCAGGGGGCGGAAGATACGCAGTATTTT CAISDVQGAEDTQYF
TRBJ1-5 NA NA TRBV5-6 TGTGCCAGCAGCTTGGCGGGTCAGCCTCAGCATTTT CASSLAGQPQHF
TRBJ1-2 NA NA TRBV7-9 TGTGCCAGCAGCTCAGTCATAAACTATGGCTACACCTTC CASSSVINYGYTF
TRBJ1-2 NA NA TRBV2 TGTGCCAGCAGCTCTCGGACGGGGAACTATGGCTACACCTTC CASSSRTGNYGYTF
TRBJ2-5 TRBD2 NA TRBV18 TGTGCCAGCTCGCCTATAGCGGGCGCCCAAGAGACCCAGTACTTC CASSPIAGAQETQYF
TRBJ2-7 NA NA TRBV14 TGTGCCAGCAGCCAAGAAACAGCTCGCTCCTACGAGCAGTACTTC CASSQETARSYEQYF
TRBJ2-3 TRBD2 few TRBV5-1 TGCGCCAGCAGCTTAAGCGGGGGAACTCCTTCGGGTACGCAGTATTTT CASSLSGGTPSGTQYF
TRBJ1-1 NA NA TRBV5-1 TGCGCCAGCAGCTTTATAATAGGGGGAGACACTGAAGCTTTCTTT CASSFIIGGDTEAFF